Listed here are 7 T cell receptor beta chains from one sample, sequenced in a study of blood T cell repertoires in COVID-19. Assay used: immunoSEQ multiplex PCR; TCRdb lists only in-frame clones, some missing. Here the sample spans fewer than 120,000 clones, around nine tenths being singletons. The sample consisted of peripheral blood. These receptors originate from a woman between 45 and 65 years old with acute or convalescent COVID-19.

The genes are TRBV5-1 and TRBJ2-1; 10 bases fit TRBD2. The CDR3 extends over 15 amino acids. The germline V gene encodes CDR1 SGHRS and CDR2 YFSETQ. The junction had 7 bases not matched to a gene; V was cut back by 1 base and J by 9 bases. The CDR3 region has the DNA TGCGCCAGCAGCTTGTCTAGCGGGGGAGAGGGTGAGCAGTTCTTC. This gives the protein CASSLSSGGEGEQFF. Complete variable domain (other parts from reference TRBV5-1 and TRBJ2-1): KAGVTQTPRYLIKTRGQQVTLSCSPISGHRSVSWYQQTPGQGLQFLFEYFSETQRNKGNFPGRFSGRQFSNSRSEMNVSTLELGDSALYLCASSLSSGGEGEQFFGPGTRLTVL.

The CDR3 nucleotides read TGTGCCAGCAGTTCCAACAGGGGAGGCAACTATGGCTACACCTTC. It codes for CASSSNRGGNYGYTF. This rearrangement joins TRBV27 to TRBJ1-2; 7 nucleotides line up with TRBD1. The length of the CDR3 is 15 residues. Germline loops: CDR1 MNHEY, CDR2 SMNVEV (reference sequence). Trimming removed 4 bases from V and 2 bases from J; junction bases left unmatched: 7.

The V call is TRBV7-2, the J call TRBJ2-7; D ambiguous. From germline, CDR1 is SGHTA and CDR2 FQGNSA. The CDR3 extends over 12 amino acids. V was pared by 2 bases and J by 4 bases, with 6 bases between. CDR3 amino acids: CASSLSRYEQYF. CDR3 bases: TGTGCCAGCAGCTTAAGTAGATACGAGCAGTACTTC.

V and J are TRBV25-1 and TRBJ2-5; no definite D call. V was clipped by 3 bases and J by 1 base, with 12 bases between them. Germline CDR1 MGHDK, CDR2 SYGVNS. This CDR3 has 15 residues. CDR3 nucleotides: TGTGCCAGCAGTGATCCCCCTCCGGGCCAAGAGACCCAGTACTTC. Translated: CASSDPPPGQETQYF.

The DNA of the CDR3 is TGTGCCAGTAGTATAAGATACGGGAACAGTCGCAGCGTGGGCAATCAGCCCCAGCATTTT. Encoded protein: CASSIRYGNSRSVGNQPQHF. The chain recombines TRBV19 with TRBJ1-5; no firm D call. Trimming stripped 2 bases from V and 2 bases from J, with 25 bases between. The CDR3 runs to 20 residues. CDR1 is LNHDA, CDR2 SQIVND, per germline (reference sequence).

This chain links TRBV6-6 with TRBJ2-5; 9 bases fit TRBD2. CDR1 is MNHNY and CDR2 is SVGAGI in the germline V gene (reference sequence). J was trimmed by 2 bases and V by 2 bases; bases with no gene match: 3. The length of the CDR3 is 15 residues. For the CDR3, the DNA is TGTGCCAGCAGTTACCCCCTAGCGGGACAAGAGACCCAGTACTTC. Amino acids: CASSYPLAGQETQYF.

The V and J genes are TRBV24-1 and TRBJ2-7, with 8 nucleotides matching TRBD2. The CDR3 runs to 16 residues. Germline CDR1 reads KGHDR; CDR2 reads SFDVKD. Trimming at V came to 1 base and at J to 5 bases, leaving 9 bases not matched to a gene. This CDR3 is CATSDFKSGSNHEQYF. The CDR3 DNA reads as TGTGCCACCAGTGATTTCAAAAGCGGGAGTAACCACGAGCAGTACTTC.